The rows below give T cell receptor beta chains drawn from one sample of a study of a mutant IDH1 vaccine in newly diagnosed glioma. TCRdb's copy holds only in-frame clones and misses some; the assay was immunoSEQ multiplex PCR. The table shows 60,000 or so clones, with less than 90% occurring only once. No antigen has been assigned to these receptors. Sequenced here: PBMCs, sampled from a glioma patient whose treatment included an IDH1 peptide vaccine. These receptors were collected from a young man with glioma. Each CDR3 is given with its conserved first and last residue. Each record gives: clone size, V gene, CDR3 protein. Only some rows state a clone size, as once, few, many or a class for expanded clones.

size: few; V: TRBV4-1; CDR3: CASSLGQGAGTEAFF
size: NA; V: TRBV27; CDR3: CASSLGGGQLNQQFF
size: NA; V: TRBV2; CDR3: CASSERAGGPFNEQFF
size: NA; V: TRBV6-1; CDR3: CASSEVVTGVRYGYTF
size: NA; V: TRBV14; CDR3: CASSQGSPGLVSSGANVLTF
size: NA; V: TRBV10-3; CDR3: CATASGNTIYF
size: NA; V: TRBV30; CDR3: CAWSVQSVNYGYTF
size: NA; V: TRBV19; CDR3: CASSMVDRVADTQYF
size: NA; V: TRBV7-2; CDR3: CASSSGTVNLQETQYF
size: NA; V: TRBV27; CDR3: CASSHLAVQETQYF
size: NA; V: TRBV5-1; CDR3: CASSLTAGDGYTF
size: NA; V: TRBV11-3; CDR3: CASSPGYGVDTQYF
size: NA; V: TRBV27; CDR3: CASSLVQGPYEQYF
size: NA; V: TRBV6-1; CDR3: CATSEDGNTEAFF
size: once; V: TRBV10-3; CDR3: CATRGLSNQPQHF
size: NA; V: TRBV25-1; CDR3: CASSNARGASYEQYF
size: NA; V: TRBV4-1; CDR3: CASSQKRGKTDTQYF
size: NA; V: TRBV18; CDR3: CASSSTGTSGYNEQFF
size: NA; V: TRBV5-4; CDR3: CASSLRGNTEAFF
size: NA; V: TRBV28; CDR3: CASSPGLAGANTGELFF
size: NA; V: TRBV6-5; CDR3: CASSYTGQGYTF
size: NA; V: TRBV29-1; CDR3: CSVAGPWGYTF
size: NA; V: TRBV4-1; CDR3: CASSPGPLSTGASNQPQHF
size: NA; V: TRBV5-1; CDR3: CASSSVLDPGYEQYF
size: NA; V: TRBV5-5; CDR3: CASSSGGDSLGNTEAFF
size: NA; V: TRBV6-6; CDR3: CASSSYNSPLHF
size: NA; V: TRBV5-1; CDR3: CASSPAGTQENEKLFF
size: once; V: TRBV18; CDR3: CASSPRQENTEAFF
size: NA; V: TRBV18; CDR3: CASSRRQQEQETQYF
size: once; V: TRBV19; CDR3: CATRGGLNEKLFF
size: NA; V: TRBV2; CDR3: CASSEDGQEDQPQHF
size: NA; V: TRBV7-9; CDR3: CASSFPGQGETQYF
size: few; V: TRBV28; CDR3: CASFGVSPYEQYF
size: NA; V: TRBV5-5; CDR3: CASSWTSGGLMLEQFF
size: NA; V: TRBV5-1; CDR3: CASLRTGGAITEAFF
size: few; V: TRBV2; CDR3: CASSGTGRSNQPQHF
size: NA; V: TRBV5-1; CDR3: CASSSRQGGSLAEAFF
size: NA; V: TRBV2; CDR3: CASSRVSEGYTF
size: NA; V: TRBV4-1; CDR3: CASSLVGVTQETQYF
size: NA; V: TRBV28; CDR3: CASSWPGQGTDTQYF
size: NA; V: TRBV5-6; CDR3: CASSSGLAGLTDTQYF
size: NA; V: TRBV2; CDR3: CASRSTDTQYF
size: NA; V: TRBV4-1; CDR3: CASSQGPATDTQYF
size: NA; V: TRBV7-8; CDR3: CASSIQVYNEQFF
size: NA; V: TRBV7-9; CDR3: CASSLNSGANVLTF
size: NA; V: TRBV4-1; CDR3: CASSQDNSGTGISGNTIYF
size: NA; V: TRBV27; CDR3: CASSLKWMLGPQVDEQYF
size: NA; V: TRBV7-9; CDR3: CASSLGSGQGIMGEQFF
size: NA; V: TRBV10-2; CDR3: CASSEWNMNTEAFF
size: once; V: TRBV6-5; CDR3: CASSLQGAQDIQYF
size: NA; V: TRBV27; CDR3: CASSPSSQETQYF
size: NA; V: TRBV6-5; CDR3: CASSYSIWNTGELFF
size: NA; V: TRBV14; CDR3: CASSQLIGAGGLETQYF
size: NA; V: TRBV5-4; CDR3: CASSPGTGFGYTF